This passage covers 9 T cell receptor beta chains from one sample sequenced in a study of blood T cell repertoires in COVID-19. Data came from immunoSEQ multiplex PCR; TCRdb stores just in-frame clones and leaves some out. The profile shows more than 85,000 clones, around 85% of them singletons. The sample consisted of peripheral blood. Receptor source: a man older than 75 with active or convalescent COVID-19.

J is TRBJ1-2 and V is TRBV18; tentatively, D is TRBD1 (5 bases). The CDR3 runs 15 residues. Germline V CDR1 and CDR2: KGHSH, LQKENI. Between the trimmed V and J ends, which lost 3 bases and 0 bases, there was a span of 11 bases. CDR3 sequence (DNA): TGTGCCAGCTCACCCTCAGGGCAACCTAACTATGGCTACACCTTC. Amino acids: CASSPSGQPNYGYTF.

The chain combines TRBV4-2 with TRBJ2-5; 9 bases map to TRBD1. V lost 2 bases, J lost 5 bases, and 3 bases stayed unmatched. The CDR3 totals 14 residues. CDR1 is LGHNA, CDR2 YNFKEQ, per germline. CDR3 amino acids: CASSQNRGHETQYF. CDR3 nucleotides: TGTGCCAGCAGCCAAAACAGGGGGCACGAGACCCAGTACTTC.

The gene calls are TRBV6-6 and TRBJ2-3; 9 bases fit TRBD2. CDR1 is MNHNY and CDR2 is SVGAGI in the germline V gene (reference sequence). This CDR3 region has 16 residues. V trimming: 6 bases; J trimming: 5 bases; junction bases outside the gene matches: 12. CDR3 nucleotides: TGTGCCAGCAGACCGTACCTAGCGGGGAACCGAGATACGCAGTATTTT. As protein: CASRPYLAGNRDTQYF.

The chain carries TRBV18 and TRBJ2-1; the D is unclear. Germline V gene data show CDR1 as KGHSH and CDR2 as LQKENI. Trimming shortened V by 3 bases and J by 0 bases, and 6 bases separated the two germline ends. This CDR3 contains 14 residues. The CDR3 DNA sequence: TGTGCCAGCTCACCCGACACCTCCTACAATGAGCAGTTCTTC. Translating gives CASSPDTSYNEQFF.

The chain carries TRBV2 and TRBJ1-4, with D maybe TRBD1 (6 bases). Between the trimmed V and J ends, which lost 7 bases and 4 bases, there was a span of 7 bases. Germline values: CDR1 SNHLY, CDR2 FYNNEI. CDR3 length: 12 amino acids. This chain's CDR3 is CASNRVNEKLFF. The CDR3 DNA follows: TGTGCCAGCAACAGGGTTAATGAAAAACTGTTTTTT.

The sample holds one count of this clone. V usage is TRBV5-1 and J usage is TRBJ1-4; the match to TRBD1 covers 8 bases. CDR3 length equals 15 residues. Per the germline V gene, CDR1 is SGHRS and CDR2 is YFSETQ. J was trimmed by 8 bases and V by 0 bases; bases with no gene match: 6. The CDR3 nucleotides are TGCGCCAGCAGCTTGGGACAGGGGAGGGGAGAAAAACTGTTTTTT. This encodes CASSLGQGRGEKLFF.

This clone came up a few times. V usage is TRBV6-5 and J usage is TRBJ1-1; no clear D gene. The V and J ends lost 4 bases and 3 bases respectively, with 12 bases between them. The CDR3 has 14 residues. The germline CDR1 and CDR2 sequences are MNHEY and SVGAGI. The CDR3 region is CASSSSSYHTEAFF. Here the CDR3 DNA reads TGTGCCAGCAGTTCTTCATCCTACCACACTGAAGCTTTCTTT.

V is TRBV2 and J is TRBJ1-2, with D possibly being TRBD1 (6 bases). This CDR3 is 12 amino acids long. In germline, CDR1 is SNHLY, CDR2 FYNNEI. V was clipped by 6 bases and J by 8 bases, with 13 bases between them. The DNA for the CDR3 is TGTGCCAGCAGCTGGACAGTGAGGGGCTACACCTTC. Translation: CASSWTVRGYTF.

The chain combines TRBV11-2 with TRBJ1-6; D remains ambiguous. CDR3 size: 17 residues. Germline V CDR1 and CDR2: SGHAT, FQNNGV. Trimming took 0 bases from V and 0 from J, leaving 9 bases between them. The CDR3 sequence is CASSLENPSSYNSPLHF. CDR3 coding DNA: TGTGCCAGCAGCTTAGAAAATCCGAGCTCCTATAATTCACCCCTCCACTTT.